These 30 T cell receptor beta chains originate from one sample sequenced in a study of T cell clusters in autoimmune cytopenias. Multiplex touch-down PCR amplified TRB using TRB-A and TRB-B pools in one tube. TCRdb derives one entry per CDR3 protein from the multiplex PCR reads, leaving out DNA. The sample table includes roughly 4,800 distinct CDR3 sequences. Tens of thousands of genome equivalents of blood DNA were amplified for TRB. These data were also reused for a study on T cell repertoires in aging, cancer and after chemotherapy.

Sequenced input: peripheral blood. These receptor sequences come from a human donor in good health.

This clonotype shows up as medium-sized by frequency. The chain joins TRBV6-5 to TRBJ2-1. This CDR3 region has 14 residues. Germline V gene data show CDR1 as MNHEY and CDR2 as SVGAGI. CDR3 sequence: CASSRSVTYNEQFF.

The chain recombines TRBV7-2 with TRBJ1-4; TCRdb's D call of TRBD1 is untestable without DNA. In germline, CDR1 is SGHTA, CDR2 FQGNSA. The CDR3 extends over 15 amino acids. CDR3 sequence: CASSLDRGGNEKLFF.

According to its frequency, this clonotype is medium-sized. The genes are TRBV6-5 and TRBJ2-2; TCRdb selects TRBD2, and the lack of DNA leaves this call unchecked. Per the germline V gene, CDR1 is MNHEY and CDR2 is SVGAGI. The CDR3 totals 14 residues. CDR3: CASTYRARTGELFF.

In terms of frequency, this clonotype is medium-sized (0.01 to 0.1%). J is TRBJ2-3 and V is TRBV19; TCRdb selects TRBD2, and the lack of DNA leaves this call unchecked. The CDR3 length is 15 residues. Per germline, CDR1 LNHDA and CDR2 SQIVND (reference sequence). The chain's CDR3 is CASSKTSGRPDTQYF.

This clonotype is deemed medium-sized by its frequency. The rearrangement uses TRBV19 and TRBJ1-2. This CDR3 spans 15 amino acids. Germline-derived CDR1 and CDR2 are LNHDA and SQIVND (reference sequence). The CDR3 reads CASRGAGGGNYGYTF.

The CDR3 spells CASSIDRGNNQPQHF. V gene TRBV19 combines with J gene TRBJ1-5; TCRdb proposes TRBD1, but this gene call is untestable without DNA. Germline CDR1 is LNHDA and CDR2 is SQIVND (reference sequence). This CDR3 is built from 15 residues.

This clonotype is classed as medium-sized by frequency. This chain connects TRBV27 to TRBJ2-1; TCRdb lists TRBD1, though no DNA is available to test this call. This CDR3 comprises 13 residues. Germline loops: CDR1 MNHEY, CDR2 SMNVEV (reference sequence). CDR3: CASSLDRGNEQFF.

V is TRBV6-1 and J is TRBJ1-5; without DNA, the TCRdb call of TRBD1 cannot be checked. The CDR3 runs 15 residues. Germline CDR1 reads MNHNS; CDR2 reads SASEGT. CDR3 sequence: CASSEADRAHQPQHF.

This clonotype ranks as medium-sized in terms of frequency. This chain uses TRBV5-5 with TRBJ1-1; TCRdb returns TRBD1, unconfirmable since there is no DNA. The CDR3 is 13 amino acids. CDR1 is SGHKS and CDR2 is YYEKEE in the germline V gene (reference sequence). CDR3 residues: CARSRDLNTEAFF.

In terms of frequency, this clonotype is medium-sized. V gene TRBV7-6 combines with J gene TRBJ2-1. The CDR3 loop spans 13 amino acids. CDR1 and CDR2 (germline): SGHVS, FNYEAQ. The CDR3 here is CASSLTRNNEQFF.

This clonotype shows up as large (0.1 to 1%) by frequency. The CDR3 protein is CATSWGGADGYTF. The chain has TRBV15 and TRBJ1-2; checking the TCRdb D call of TRBD1 is not possible without DNA. CDR3 length: 13 amino acids. From germline, CDR1 is LNHNV and CDR2 YYDKDF (reference sequence).

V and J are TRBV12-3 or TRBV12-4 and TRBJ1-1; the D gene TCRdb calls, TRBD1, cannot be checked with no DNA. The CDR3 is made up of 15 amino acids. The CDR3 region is CASSGTGRGNTEAFF.

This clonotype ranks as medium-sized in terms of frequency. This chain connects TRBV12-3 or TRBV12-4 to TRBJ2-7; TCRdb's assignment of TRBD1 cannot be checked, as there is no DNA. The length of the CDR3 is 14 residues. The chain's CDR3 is CASTLTGGLYEQYF.

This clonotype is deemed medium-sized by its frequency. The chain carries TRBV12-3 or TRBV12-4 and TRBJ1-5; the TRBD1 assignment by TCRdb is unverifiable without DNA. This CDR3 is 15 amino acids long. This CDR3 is CASTVGGSSNQPQHF.

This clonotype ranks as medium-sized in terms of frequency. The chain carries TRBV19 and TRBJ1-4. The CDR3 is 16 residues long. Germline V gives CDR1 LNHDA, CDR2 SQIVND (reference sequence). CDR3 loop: CASSIAQTWTNEKLFF. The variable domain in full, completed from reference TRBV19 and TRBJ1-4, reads DGGITQSPKYLFRKEGQNVTLSCEQNLNHDAMYWYRQDPGQGLRLIYYSQIVNDFQKGDIAEGYSVSREKKESFPLTVTSAQKNPTAFYLCASSIAQTWTNEKLFFGSGTQLSVL.

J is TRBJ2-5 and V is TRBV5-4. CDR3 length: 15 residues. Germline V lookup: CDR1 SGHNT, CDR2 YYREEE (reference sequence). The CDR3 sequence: CASSVSGPASETQYF.

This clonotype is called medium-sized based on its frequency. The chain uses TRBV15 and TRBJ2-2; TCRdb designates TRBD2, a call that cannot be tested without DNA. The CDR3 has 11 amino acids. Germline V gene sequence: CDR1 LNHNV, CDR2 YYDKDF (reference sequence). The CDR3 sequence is CATSAGGELFF.

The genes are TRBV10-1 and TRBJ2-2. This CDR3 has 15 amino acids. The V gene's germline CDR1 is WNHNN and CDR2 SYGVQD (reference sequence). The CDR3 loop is CASSETGSDTGELFF.

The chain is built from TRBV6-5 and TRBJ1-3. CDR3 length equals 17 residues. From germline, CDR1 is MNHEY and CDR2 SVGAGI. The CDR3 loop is CASSYSGDSYSGNTIYF.

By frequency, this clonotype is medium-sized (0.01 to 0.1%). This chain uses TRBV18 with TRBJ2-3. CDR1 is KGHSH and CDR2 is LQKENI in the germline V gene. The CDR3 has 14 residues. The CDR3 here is CASSETSFTDTQYF.

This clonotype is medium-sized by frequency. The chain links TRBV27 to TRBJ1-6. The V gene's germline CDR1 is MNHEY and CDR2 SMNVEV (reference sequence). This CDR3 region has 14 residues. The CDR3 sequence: CASSFTSYNSPLHF.

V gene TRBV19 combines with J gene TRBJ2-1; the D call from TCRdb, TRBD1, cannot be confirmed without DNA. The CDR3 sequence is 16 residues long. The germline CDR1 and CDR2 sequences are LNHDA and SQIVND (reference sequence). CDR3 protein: CASSFRRDRAHNEQFF.

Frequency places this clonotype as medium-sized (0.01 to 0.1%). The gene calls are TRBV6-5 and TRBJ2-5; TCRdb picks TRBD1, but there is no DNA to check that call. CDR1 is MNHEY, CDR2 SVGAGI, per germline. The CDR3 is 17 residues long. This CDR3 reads CASSSPLQGEYQETQYF.

This chain's CDR3 is CASKGSAEGKEAFF. The genes are TRBV12-3 or TRBV12-4 and TRBJ1-1; TCRdb's D call, TRBD1, is unchecked because there is no DNA. CDR3 length equals 14 residues.

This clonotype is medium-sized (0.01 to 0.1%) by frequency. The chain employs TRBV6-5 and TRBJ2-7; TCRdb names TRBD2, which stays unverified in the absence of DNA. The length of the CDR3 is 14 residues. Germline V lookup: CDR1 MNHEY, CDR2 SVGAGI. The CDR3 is CASSRGLAGAVQYF.

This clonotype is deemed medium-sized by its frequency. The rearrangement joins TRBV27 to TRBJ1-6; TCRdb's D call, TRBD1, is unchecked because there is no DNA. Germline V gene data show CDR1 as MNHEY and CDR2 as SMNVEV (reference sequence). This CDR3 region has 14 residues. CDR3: CASSNEGIYSPLHF.

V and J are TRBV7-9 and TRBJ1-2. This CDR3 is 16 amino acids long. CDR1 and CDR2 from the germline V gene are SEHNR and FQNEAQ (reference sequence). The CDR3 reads CASSLVSGTLNYGYTF.

The CDR3 spells CASSLKMNTEAFF. The chain has TRBV6-1 and TRBJ1-1. The CDR3 contains 13 residues. Germline-derived CDR1 and CDR2 are MNHNS and SASEGT.

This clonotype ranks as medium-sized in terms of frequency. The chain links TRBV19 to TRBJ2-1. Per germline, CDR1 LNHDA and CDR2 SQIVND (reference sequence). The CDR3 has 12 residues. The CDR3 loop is CASSGFRNEQFF.

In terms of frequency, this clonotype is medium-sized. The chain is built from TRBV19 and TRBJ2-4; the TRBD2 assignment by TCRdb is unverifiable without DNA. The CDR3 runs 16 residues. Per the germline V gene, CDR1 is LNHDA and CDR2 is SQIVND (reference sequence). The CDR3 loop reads CASSELAGIAKNIQYF.